The 25 T cell receptor beta chains given below trace back to one sample, sequenced in a study of a mutant IDH1 vaccine in newly diagnosed glioma (dated by TCRdb to the early 2020s). Their cognate antigens are unknown. According to the study, the label for this sample's time point signals: week 23, last vaccination. Each vaccine dose was 300 ug of a 20-mer mutant IDH1 peptide in Montanide, given subcutaneously with topical imiquimod. The library came from the immunoSEQ multiplex PCR assay. This is the immuneACCESS table as TCRdb keeps it, with only in-frame sequences that have V and J called. A part of the clones is gone; compared with another copy, unresolved V genes explain less than half, and the rest is unexplained. The table for this sample lists some 80,000 clones; approximately 89% of them were counted only once. Roughly 0.81% of the sample comes from the top ten. The material was PBMCs, obtained from a glioma patient whose treatment included an IDH1 peptide vaccine. The origin of the receptors is a woman aged 45-60 years with glioma.

The V call is TRBV5-6, the J call TRBJ1-1; D uncertain. The ends were cut back, 4 bases at V and 0 bases at J, with 10 bases in the middle. CDR3 length: 14 amino acids. Germline V gene lookup returns CDR1 SGHDT and CDR2 YYEEEE. CDR3 coding DNA: TGTGCCAGCAGCGCGGGGTCCTTGAACACTGAAGCTTTCTTT. Its translation is CASSAGSLNTEAFF.

V usage is TRBV2 and J usage is TRBJ1-5; the match to TRBD1 covers 9 bases. The J segment lost 4 bases and the V segment lost 7 bases, leaving 5 bases of the junction unmatched. The germline gives CDR1 SNHLY, CDR2 FYNNEI. This CDR3 contains 14 residues. CDR3 in amino acids: CASTRTGANQPQHF. CDR3 in DNA: TGTGCCAGCACCCGGACAGGGGCTAATCAGCCCCAGCATTTT.

This clone showed up just once. This chain uses TRBV5-4 with TRBJ2-7; D uncertain. CDR1 is SGHNT and CDR2 is YYREEE in the germline V gene (reference sequence). V lost 4 bases, J lost 7 bases, and 12 bases lay in between. CDR3 length: 12 residues. This CDR3 reads CASSDGPREQYF. The CDR3 region has the DNA TGTGCCAGCAGCGACGGCCCTAGGGAGCAGTACTTC.

The rearrangement joins TRBV19 to TRBJ2-7, with 7 nucleotides matching TRBD2. Germline V lookup: CDR1 LNHDA, CDR2 SQIVND (reference sequence). The trim removed 3 bases at V and 2 bases at J, leaving 13 bases unmatched. The CDR3 loop spans 17 amino acids. CDR3 region: CASSIDLFGGSTYEQYF. CDR3 sequence (DNA): TGTGCCAGTAGTATCGACTTGTTTGGCGGGAGTACCTACGAGCAGTACTTC.

The gene calls are TRBV28 and TRBJ1-4; 7 bases are a match to TRBD1. Per germline, CDR1 MDHEN and CDR2 SYDVKM. The junction had 6 bases not matched to a gene; V was cut back by 7 bases and J by 4 bases. The CDR3 is made up of 14 amino acids. Here the CDR3 DNA reads TGTGCCAGCATTCGGGACAGCAATAATGAAAAACTGTTTTTT. Its protein product is CASIRDSNNEKLFF.

This clone was counted only a few times. The chain uses TRBV5-1 and TRBJ2-2, with D unresolved. Trimming cost V 1 base and J 4 bases, with 8 bases left between them. Germline loops: CDR1 SGHRS, CDR2 YFSETQ. The length of the CDR3 is 14 residues. The CDR3 DNA is TGCGCCAGCAGCTTGCTAGATGGCACCGGGGAGCTGTTTTTT. This gives the protein CASSLLDGTGELFF.

In DNA form, the CDR3 reads TGTGCCAGCAGCCCTTCCAATGAGCAGTTCTTC. Translated: CASSPSNEQFF. The chain links TRBV7-9 to TRBJ2-1; D unresolved. Trimming left V 5 bases short and J 6 bases short, with 5 bases between. Germline values: CDR1 SEHNR, CDR2 FQNEAQ (reference sequence). This CDR3 is 11 amino acids long.

The chain couples TRBV9 to TRBJ2-5, with 13 bases fitting TRBD2. Germline CDR1 is SGDLS and CDR2 is YYNGEE. V shed 2 bases, J shed 4 bases, and the junction held 8 bases outside the gene matches. The CDR3 covers 17 residues. The CDR3: CASSVAGTSGIAETQYF. In DNA form, the CDR3 reads TGTGCCAGCAGCGTCGCCGGGACTAGCGGGATAGCAGAGACCCAGTACTTC.

V and J are TRBV7-9 and TRBJ1-5, with 10 nucleotides matching TRBD1. Losses at the gene ends were 5 bases for V and 6 bases for J; bases not matched to a gene: 7. Germline lookup yields CDR1 SEHNR and CDR2 FQNEAQ (reference sequence). This CDR3 has 15 amino acids. The CDR3 spells CASSQGQGGGQPQHF. CDR3 bases: TGTGCCAGCAGCCAAGGACAGGGGGGAGGTCAGCCCCAGCATTTT. Combining the CDR3 with reference TRBV7-9 and TRBJ1-5 gives the whole variable domain DTGVSQNPRHKITKRGQNVTFRCDPISEHNRLYWYRQTLGQGPEFLTYFQNEAQLEKSRLLSDRFSAERPKGSFSTLEIQRTEQGDSAMYLCASSQGQGGGQPQHFGDGTRLSIL.

The chain combines TRBV5-1 with TRBJ1-1; TRBD1 is a possible D gene (5 bases). Trimming left V 1 base short and J 2 bases short, with 9 bases between. This CDR3 region has 14 residues. Germline CDR1 reads SGHRS; CDR2 reads YFSETQ. The CDR3, as DNA: TGCGCCAGCAGCTTGCTCGACAGTAACACTGAAGCTTTCTTT. Residues: CASSLLDSNTEAFF.

This chain links TRBV16 with TRBJ1-5; 7 positions agree with TRBD1. This CDR3 comprises 15 residues. Germline V gene lookup returns CDR1 KGHSY and CDR2 FQNENV. Trimming at V came to 0 bases and at J to 3 bases, leaving 2 bases not matched to a gene. CDR3 loop: CASSQSGQNNQPQHF. CDR3 nucleotide sequence: TGTGCCAGCAGCCAATCGGGACAGAACAATCAGCCCCAGCATTTT.

The chain links TRBV2 to TRBJ2-1, with unresolved D. V dropped 6 bases and J dropped 8 bases, with 14 bases sitting between them. The germline CDR1 and CDR2 sequences are SNHLY and FYNNEI. The CDR3 length is 13 residues. CDR3 nucleotides: TGTGCCAGCAGAGACCCCCTCGGGCATGAGCAGTTCTTC. This codes for CASRDPLGHEQFF.

The chain joins TRBV6-1 to TRBJ2-1, with 7 bases aligning to TRBD2. The ends lost 3 bases at V and 7 bases at J; junction bases unmatched: 3. The CDR3 loop spans 13 amino acids. Germline loops: CDR1 MNHNS, CDR2 SASEGT. CDR3 protein: CASSESSGNEQFF. In DNA, the CDR3 is TGTGCCAGCAGTGAGTCTAGCGGTAATGAGCAGTTCTTC.

This clone was observed a handful of times. The chain has TRBV13 and TRBJ2-7; 7 nucleotides align to TRBD2. Per germline, CDR1 PRHDT and CDR2 FYEKMQ (reference sequence). The length of the CDR3 is 15 residues. Trimming removed 0 bases from V and 4 bases from J; junction bases left unmatched: 6. CDR3 coding DNA: TGTGCCAGCAGCTTAGGCGAGGCGGGACTATACGAGCAGTACTTC. This gives the protein CASSLGEAGLYEQYF.

The chain recombines TRBV19 with TRBJ1-2; 7 bases fit TRBD1. Losses at the gene ends were 0 bases for V and 4 bases for J; bases not matched to a gene: 2. CDR3 length: 14 amino acids. CDR1 and CDR2 from the germline V gene are LNHDA and SQIVND (reference sequence). The CDR3 region is CASSIDGQAYGYTF. CDR3 in DNA: TGTGCCAGTAGTATAGACGGACAGGCCTATGGCTACACCTTC.

This sequence joins TRBV16 and TRBJ1-5; TRBD1 matches at 8 bases. The length of the CDR3 is 15 residues. V lost 0 bases to trimming and J lost 4 bases; unmatched junction nucleotides: 2. Germline values: CDR1 KGHSY, CDR2 FQNENV. This chain's CDR3 is CASSQSGQVNQPQHF. For the CDR3, the DNA is TGTGCCAGCAGCCAATCGGGACAGGTTAATCAGCCCCAGCATTTT.

V gene TRBV5-1 combines with J gene TRBJ2-2; TRBD1 matches 10 bases. This CDR3 region has 15 residues. Germline CDR1 is SGHRS and CDR2 is YFSETQ. Germline trimming cut 7 bases from V and 1 base from J; bases unmatched to any gene: 4. The CDR3 region has the DNA TGCGCCAGCGAAGGGACAGGGGTGAACACCGGGGAGCTGTTTTTT. This encodes CASEGTGVNTGELFF.

The chain links TRBV7-9 to TRBJ1-4, with TRBD1 identical over 7 bases. With V trimmed by 5 bases and J by 4 bases, 4 bases remained unmatched. CDR1 is SEHNR, CDR2 FQNEAQ, per germline (reference sequence). The length of the CDR3 is 14 residues. The CDR3 is CASSRDSLNEKLFF. CDR3 in DNA: TGTGCCAGCAGCAGGGACAGCCTTAATGAAAAACTGTTTTTT.

The chain links TRBV7-9 to TRBJ1-2; perhaps TRBD1 as D (6 bases). The CDR3 consists of 15 residues. Deletions cut 3 bases from V and 0 bases from J, with 11 bases between. From germline, CDR1 is SEHNR and CDR2 FQNEAQ (reference sequence). In nucleotides, the CDR3 is TGTGCCAGCAGCTTGGGGGCAGTTCCTAACTATGGCTACACCTTC. It is translated as CASSLGAVPNYGYTF.

This chain joins TRBV7-3 and TRBJ2-1, with 10 bases fitting TRBD2. Germline V gene sequence: CDR1 SGHTA, CDR2 FQGTGA. Trimming cost V 2 bases and J 6 bases; bases outside gene matches: 7. This CDR3 is 16 amino acids long. This chain's CDR3 is CASSLVALAGVNEQFF. As DNA, the CDR3 is TGTGCCAGCAGCTTAGTTGCCCTAGCGGGAGTCAATGAGCAGTTCTTC. The full variable domain, completed using reference TRBV7-3 and TRBJ2-1, is GAGVSQTPSNKVTEKGKYVELRCDPISGHTALYWYRQSLGQGPEFLIYFQGTGAADDSGLPNDRFFAVRPEGSVSTLKIQRTERGDSAVYLCASSLVALAGVNEQFFGPGTRLTVL.

V usage is TRBV5-4 and J usage is TRBJ1-5, with D unclear. The CDR3 extends over 13 amino acids. V dropped 4 bases and J dropped 2 bases, with 7 bases sitting between them. The V gene's germline CDR1 is SGHNT and CDR2 YYREEE (reference sequence). The chain's CDR3 is CASSPGGNQPQHF. The CDR3 coding sequence is TGTGCCAGCAGCCCGGGCGGCAATCAGCCCCAGCATTTT.

The chain couples TRBV7-9 to TRBJ1-1; no firm D call. The CDR3 runs to 15 residues. Trimming took off 5 bases at V and 1 base at J, with 14 bases between the two ends. Germline CDR1 is SEHNR and CDR2 is FQNEAQ (reference sequence). The CDR3 DNA reads as TGTGCCAGCAGCGGAGAAGGGAGGGCGAACACTGAAGCTTTCTTT. Its protein product is CASSGEGRANTEAFF.

The chain is built from TRBV7-9 and TRBJ1-1; 11 bases are a match to TRBD1. The CDR3 extends over 17 amino acids. The trim removed 2 bases at V and 4 bases at J, leaving 9 bases unmatched. Germline CDR1 SEHNR, CDR2 FQNEAQ (reference sequence). The chain's CDR3 is CASSLPRTGGPSTEAFF. The DNA for the CDR3 is TGTGCCAGCAGCTTACCGAGGACAGGGGGCCCCAGCACTGAAGCTTTCTTT.

This clone has just one count. The V call is TRBV9, the J call TRBJ2-1; 8 bases map to TRBD2. V dropped 1 base and J dropped 3; count of bases not matched to a gene: 6. The CDR3 is made up of 16 amino acids. Germline V lookup: CDR1 SGDLS, CDR2 YYNGEE. The CDR3 sequence: CASSVLASGFYNEQFF. CDR3 bases: TGTGCCAGCAGCGTACTAGCTAGCGGGTTCTACAATGAGCAGTTCTTC.

This clone turned up a few times. CDR3: CASSSPGQNTEAFF. The DNA for the CDR3 is TGTGCCAGCAGCTCCCCGGGTCAGAACACTGAAGCTTTCTTT. The rearrangement joins TRBV7-2 to TRBJ1-1; D not certain. V was clipped by 4 bases and J by 1 base, with 10 bases between them. The length of the CDR3 is 14 residues. Germline V gene data show CDR1 as SGHTA and CDR2 as FQGNSA.